The 23 T cell receptor beta chains below come from one sample, sequenced in a study of T cells in localized non-small cell lung cancer. Clones were sequenced by immunoSEQ multiplex PCR, and TCRdb holds only the in-frame ones, with some missing. The table includes under 3,500 clones, 24% detected once. This sample comprised lung tumor tissue, obtained before any cancer treatment. The receptors shown here come from a man aged 40 to 69 with stage I squamous cell lung carcinoma.

This clone was seen more than once but under ten times. V and J are TRBV11-3 and TRBJ2-3; TRBD2 matches at 8 bases. The CDR3 runs 15 residues. CDR1 is SGHNT and CDR2 is YENEEA in the germline V gene. V shed 4 bases and J 4 bases; nucleotides not matched to a gene: 7. In DNA form, the CDR3 reads TGTGCCAGCAGCTCAACCACTAGCGGAGCAGATACGCAGTATTTT. It encodes CASSSTTSGADTQYF. Full variable domain (remainder filled in from reference TRBV11-3 and TRBJ2-3): EAGVVQSPRYKIIEKKQPVAFWCNPISGHNTLYWYLQNLGQGPELLIRYENEEAVDDSQLPKDRFSAERLKGVDSTLKIQPAELGDSAVYLCASSSTTSGADTQYFGPGTRLTVL.

The V and J genes are TRBV29-1 and TRBJ2-5; weak D call: TRBD1 (6 bases). The CDR3 runs 13 residues. Trimming took off 1 base at V and 5 bases at J, with 11 bases between the two ends. Germline V gives CDR1 SQVTM, CDR2 ANQGSEA. The CDR3 coding sequence is TGCAGCGTTGAAGTGAGGGGGATCGAGACCCAGTACTTC. This sequence encodes CSVEVRGIETQYF.

CDR3 in DNA: TGTGCCAGCTCACCGACAGGGGGAAGCTCTGGAAACACCATATATTTT. Protein product: CASSPTGGSSGNTIYF. The rearrangement links TRBV18 to TRBJ1-3, with 9 bases identical to TRBD1. This CDR3 has 16 amino acids. J gave up 0 bases and V 3 bases, and 3 bases lay outside the gene matches. Germline CDR1 is KGHSH and CDR2 is LQKENI.

This clone has a handful of counts. CDR3 amino acids: CASSPGFREQFF. CDR3 nucleotide sequence: TGCGCCAGCAGCCCGGGGTTTCGTGAGCAGTTCTTC. The gene calls are TRBV1 and TRBJ2-1; the table assigns TRBD2, which was not confirmed against the DNA. TRBV1 is described as a pseudogene. The CDR3 covers 12 residues.

V is TRBV6-8 and J is TRBJ1-2; D is perhaps TRBD1 (6 bases). The CDR3 consists of 15 residues. Trimming removed 5 bases at V and 3 bases at J, with 16 bases between. Looked up from germline, CDR1 is MNHGY and CDR2 is SAAAGT. CDR3: CASSPHEGGDYGYTF. The DNA of the CDR3 is TGTGCCAGCAGTCCCCATGAGGGGGGCGACTATGGCTACACCTTC.

This clone was seen more than once but under ten times. V and J are TRBV11-3 and TRBJ2-7; 7 bases line up with TRBD1. Trimming cost V 4 bases and J 2 bases; bases outside gene matches: 8. The CDR3 totals 15 residues. From germline, CDR1 is SGHNT and CDR2 YENEEA. The CDR3 is CASSSVRGLTYEQYF. CDR3 in DNA: TGTGCCAGCAGCTCAGTCAGGGGGTTGACCTACGAGCAGTACTTC.

This clone occurred a few times. The chain joins TRBV6-8 to TRBJ2-5, with TRBD2 identical over 7 bases. V dropped 6 bases and J dropped 5; count of bases not matched to a gene: 12. The CDR3 length is 15 residues. Germline CDR1 is MNHGY and CDR2 is SAAAGT. CDR3 in amino acids: CASRGVGLGRETQYF. The CDR3 DNA follows: TGTGCCAGCAGGGGTGTGGGCCTCGGGAGGGAGACCCAGTACTTC.

The V and J genes are TRBV18 and TRBJ2-5; the D gene is possibly TRBD2 (6 bases). The CDR3 is 16 amino acids. V gave up 2 bases and J gave up 2 bases, with 15 bases separating them. CDR1 is KGHSH, CDR2 LQKENI, per germline. Written as DNA, the CDR3 is TGTGCCAGCTCACCAGGCCTGGGGGGAGGACAAGAGACCCAGTACTTC. It codes for CASSPGLGGGQETQYF.

This clone was counted a few times. V usage is TRBV7-5 and J usage is TRBJ2-7; the D segment call TRBD1 is taken from the table without a DNA check. TRBV7-5 is marked as a pseudogene. The CDR3 is 14 amino acids. The CDR3 here is CASSQPPQTYEQYF. In DNA form, the CDR3 reads TGTGCCAGCAGCCAACCGCCCCAGACCTACGAGCAGTACTTC.

This clone has just a few counts. The chain couples TRBV2 to TRBJ1-3; 9 bases map to TRBD1. CDR1 SNHLY and CDR2 FYNNEI come from the germline V gene. V trimming: 1 base; J trimming: 4 bases; junction bases outside the gene matches: 11. The CDR3 has 18 amino acids. The CDR3 is CASSEGPLGQGPGNTIYF. DNA of the CDR3: TGTGCCAGCAGTGAAGGGCCTCTGGGACAGGGTCCCGGAAACACCATATATTTT.

This clone occurred a few times. This chain links TRBV6-8 with TRBJ1-6; the D is unclear. Trimming took 10 bases from V and 2 from J, leaving 15 bases between them. Germline V CDR1 and CDR2: MNHGY, SAAAGT. This CDR3 has 15 residues. CDR3 coding DNA: TGTGCCACCAAAACGGGGAGGGCCTATAATTCACCCCTCCACTTT. It yields the protein CATKTGRAYNSPLHF.

This clone was picked up a small number of times. The chain recombines TRBV6-8 with TRBJ2-3, with a possible D match to TRBD1 (6 bases). Trimming shortened V by 0 bases and J by 4 bases, and 11 bases separated the two germline ends. The CDR3 is 15 amino acids. CDR1 is MNHGY, CDR2 SAAAGT, per germline. This chain's CDR3 is CASSYSQGIADTQYF. In DNA, the CDR3 is TGTGCCAGCAGTTACTCACAGGGTATTGCAGATACGCAGTATTTT.

DNA for the CDR3: TGTGCCAGCAGCGATCCGGACCACCAAGGCAAACTGTTTTTT. Amino acid sequence: CASSDPDHQGKLFF. V is TRBV11-3 and J is TRBJ1-4; no firm D call. Germline CDR1 reads SGHNT; CDR2 reads YENEEA. The CDR3 covers 14 residues. Trimming removed 5 bases from V and 11 bases from J, with 18 bases in between.

This clone was counted only a few times. V is TRBV11-3 and J is TRBJ2-1; 9 bases map to TRBD2. This CDR3 spans 14 amino acids. Germline V gene sequence: CDR1 SGHNT, CDR2 YENEEA. The ends lost 3 bases at V and 8 bases at J; junction bases unmatched: 5. CDR3 protein: CASSLGGGADEQFF. CDR3 DNA: TGTGCCAGCAGCTTGGGCGGGGGGGCAGATGAGCAGTTCTTC.

This CDR3 is CASRDGDFWVNEQFF. CDR3 nucleotide sequence: TGCGCCAGCAGGGATGGGGACTTTTGGGTCAATGAGCAGTTCTTC. The chain is built from TRBV5-1 and TRBJ2-1; a possible D gene is TRBD2 (6 bases). The germline V and J ends were trimmed by 5 bases and 6 bases, with 18 bases remaining between them. The germline CDR1 and CDR2 sequences are SGHRS and YFSETQ. The CDR3 runs 15 residues.

This clone is termed large. The chain uses TRBV11-3 and TRBJ1-4; 10 nucleotides line up with TRBD1. Losses at the gene ends were 4 bases for V and 8 bases for J; bases not matched to a gene: 4. The germline gives CDR1 SGHNT, CDR2 YENEEA. The CDR3 covers 14 residues. This CDR3 reads CASSSGQGNEKLFF. The CDR3 nucleotides read TGTGCCAGCAGCTCGGGACAGGGGAACGAAAAACTGTTTTTT.

This chain joins TRBV18 and TRBJ2-6, with D tentatively TRBD2 (5 bases). This CDR3 spans 17 amino acids. CDR1 is KGHSH and CDR2 is LQKENI in the germline V gene. Trimming shortened V by 0 bases and J by 0 bases, and 9 bases separated the two germline ends. CDR3 bases: TGTGCCAGCTCACCACCCCGGACTGACTCTGGGGCCAACGTCCTGACTTTC. As protein: CASSPPRTDSGANVLTF. Looking up the rest from reference TRBV18 and TRBJ2-6 gives the full variable domain: NAGVMQNPRHLVRRRGQEARLRCSPMKGHSHVYWYRQLPEEGLKFMVYLQKENIIDESGMPKERFSAEFPKEGPSILRIQQVVRGDSAAYFCASSPPRTDSGANVLTFGAGSRLTVL.

The DNA for the CDR3 is TGTGCCAGCAGCTTAGTGGCAGGGGGGAACACCGGGGAGCTGTTTTTT. Translating it yields CASSLVAGGNTGELFF. V usage is TRBV11-3 and J usage is TRBJ2-2, with 7 bases matching TRBD1. Germline trimming cut 1 base from V and 1 base from J; bases unmatched to any gene: 3. Germline V gene sequence: CDR1 SGHNT, CDR2 YENEEA. The CDR3 totals 16 residues. Combining the CDR3 with reference TRBV11-3 and TRBJ2-2 gives the whole variable domain EAGVVQSPRYKIIEKKQPVAFWCNPISGHNTLYWYLQNLGQGPELLIRYENEEAVDDSQLPKDRFSAERLKGVDSTLKIQPAELGDSAVYLCASSLVAGGNTGELFFGEGSRLTVL.

A few counts support this clone. The chain joins TRBV6-8 to TRBJ1-5, with D tentatively TRBD1 (5 bases). The CDR3 is 14 residues long. Trimming removed 0 bases at V and 6 bases at J, with 9 bases between. Germline V CDR1 and CDR2: MNHGY, SAAAGT. Written as DNA, the CDR3 is TGTGCCAGCAGTTACTCAGGGGAGGGTCAGCCCCAGCATTTT. This codes for CASSYSGEGQPQHF.

CDR3 sequence: CASSLSGTNYGYTF. The CDR3 DNA reads as TGCGCCAGCAGCTTATCCGGGACAAACTATGGCTACACCTTC. This chain connects TRBV5-1 to TRBJ1-2; TRBD1 is a possible D gene (6 bases). Germline loops: CDR1 SGHRS, CDR2 YFSETQ. The CDR3 has 14 amino acids. V shed 2 bases and J shed 2 bases, with 10 bases lying between them. Drawing the rest from reference TRBV5-1 and TRBJ1-2, the complete variable domain is KAGVTQTPRYLIKTRGQQVTLSCSPISGHRSVSWYQQTPGQGLQFLFEYFSETQRNKGNFPGRFSGRQFSNSRSEMNVSTLELGDSALYLCASSLSGTNYGYTFGSGTRLTVV.

This clone was picked up a small number of times. The chain combines TRBV19 with TRBJ2-5, with 12 bases fitting TRBD1. The CDR3 totals 15 residues. Germline values: CDR1 LNHDA, CDR2 SQIVND (reference sequence). The V gene end was trimmed by 0 bases and the J gene end by 9 bases; junction bases not matched to a gene: 5. CDR3 DNA: TGTGCCAGTAGTATAGATACCGGGACAGGGGGCGCCCAGTACTTC. This codes for CASSIDTGTGGAQYF.

The genes are TRBV6-8 and TRBJ2-5, with D perhaps matching TRBD1 (6 bases). V was shortened by 4 bases and J by 3 bases, with 12 bases between the two germline ends. The germline V gene encodes CDR1 MNHGY and CDR2 SAAAGT. CDR3 length equals 14 residues. The DNA of the CDR3 is TGTGCCAGCAGTTTGGACAGCGTTAAAGAGACCCAGTACTTC. It specifies CASSLDSVKETQYF.

This chain uses TRBV28 with TRBJ1-2, with D possibly being TRBD1 (5 bases). Germline loops: CDR1 MDHEN, CDR2 SYDVKM. The CDR3 covers 15 residues. V was clipped by 4 bases and J by 3 bases, with 15 bases between them. CDR3 nucleotides: TGTGCCAGCAGTTCCCCTGGGACGGGAGACTATGGCTACACCTTC. This sequence encodes CASSSPGTGDYGYTF.